Following are 2 T cell receptor beta chains from one sample sequenced in a study of cytomegalovirus exposure and HLA in healthy donors. The PCR ran on 60 Vbeta and 13 Jbeta primers. Only in-frame clones appear in the TCRdb table, and some are missing; sequencing was by immunoSEQ multiplex PCR. Found here are about 73,000 clones, roughly 69% of them singletons; the top ten hold 6.9%. Sequenced input: PBMCs. The receptor source for this set is a woman aged 45 to 65 in good health and CMV-seropositive.

This chain connects TRBV10-3 to TRBJ2-7; 7 bases fit TRBD1. Germline CDR1 and CDR2: ENHRY and SYGVKD. The CDR3 length is 12 residues. V gave up 8 bases and J gave up 6 bases; unmatched junction bases: 7. CDR3 loop: CAIATTGTEQYV. CDR3 DNA: TGTGCCATCGCTACGACAGGGACCGAGCAGTACGTC.

This rearrangement joins TRBV5-1 to TRBJ2-5; 9 bases fit TRBD2. The germline V gene has CDR1 SGHRS and CDR2 YFSETQ. This CDR3 contains 14 residues. With V trimmed by 7 bases and J by 5 bases, 9 bases remained unmatched. The CDR3 is CASPAGGPGETQYF. The CDR3 DNA is TGCGCCAGCCCGGCGGGGGGGCCAGGTGAGACCCAGTACTTC.